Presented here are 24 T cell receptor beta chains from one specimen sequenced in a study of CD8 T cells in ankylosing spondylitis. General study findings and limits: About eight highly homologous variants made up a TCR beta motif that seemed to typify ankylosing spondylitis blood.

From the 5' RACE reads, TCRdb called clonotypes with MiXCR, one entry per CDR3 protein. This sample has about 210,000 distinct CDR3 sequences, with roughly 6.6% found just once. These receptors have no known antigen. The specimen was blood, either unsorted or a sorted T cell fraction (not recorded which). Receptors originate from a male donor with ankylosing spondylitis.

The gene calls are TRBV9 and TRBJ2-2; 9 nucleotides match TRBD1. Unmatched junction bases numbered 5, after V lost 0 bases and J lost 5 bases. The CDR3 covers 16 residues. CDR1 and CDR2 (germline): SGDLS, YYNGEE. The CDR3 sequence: CASSVVGTGLTGELFF. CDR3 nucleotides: TGTGCCAGCAGCGTAGTCGGGACAGGGTTGACCGGGGAGCTGTTTTTT.

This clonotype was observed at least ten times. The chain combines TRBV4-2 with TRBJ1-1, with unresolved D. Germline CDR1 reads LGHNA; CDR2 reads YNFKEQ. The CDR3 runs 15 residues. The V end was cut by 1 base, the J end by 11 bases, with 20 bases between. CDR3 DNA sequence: TGTGCCAGCAGCCAAGGCCTATGGTACGGCACAGTTGCTTTCTTT. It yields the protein CASSQGLWYGTVAFF.

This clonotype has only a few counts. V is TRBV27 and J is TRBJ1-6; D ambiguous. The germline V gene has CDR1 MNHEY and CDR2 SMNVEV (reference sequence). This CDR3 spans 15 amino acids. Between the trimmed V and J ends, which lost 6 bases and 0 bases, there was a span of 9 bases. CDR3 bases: TGTGCCAGCAGCCTAGGGTTCTCCTATAATTCACCCCTCCACTTT. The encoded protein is CASSLGFSYNSPLHF.

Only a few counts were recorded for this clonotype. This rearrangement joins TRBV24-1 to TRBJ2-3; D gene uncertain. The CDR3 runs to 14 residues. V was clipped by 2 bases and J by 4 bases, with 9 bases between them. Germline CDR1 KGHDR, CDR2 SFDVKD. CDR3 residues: CATSDYQESDTQYF. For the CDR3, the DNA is TGTGCCACCAGTGATTACCAGGAATCAGATACGCAGTATTTT.

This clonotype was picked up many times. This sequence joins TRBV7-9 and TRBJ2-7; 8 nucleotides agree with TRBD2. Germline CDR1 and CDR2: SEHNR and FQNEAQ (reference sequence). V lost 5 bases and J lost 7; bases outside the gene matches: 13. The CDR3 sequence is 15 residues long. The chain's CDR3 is CASSLGEAGGVEQYF. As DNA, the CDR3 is TGTGCCAGCAGCCTCGGGGAGGCGGGAGGAGTAGAGCAGTACTTC.

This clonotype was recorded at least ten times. CDR3 protein: CASRPGLAENNEQFF. The DNA for the CDR3 is TGCGCCAGCAGACCCGGACTAGCGGAAAACAATGAGCAGTTCTTC. The rearrangement uses TRBV10-2 and TRBJ2-1, with TRBD2 identical over 10 bases. V lost 6 bases to trimming and J lost 5 bases; unmatched junction nucleotides: 7. CDR3 length: 15 amino acids. Germline loops: CDR1 WSHSY, CDR2 SAAADI.

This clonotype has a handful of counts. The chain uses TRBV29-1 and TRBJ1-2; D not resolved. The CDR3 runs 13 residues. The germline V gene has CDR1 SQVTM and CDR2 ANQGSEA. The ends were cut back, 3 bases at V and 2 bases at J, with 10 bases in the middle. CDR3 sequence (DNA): TGCAGCGTTGACGGACCGACAAACTATGGCTACACCTTC. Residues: CSVDGPTNYGYTF.

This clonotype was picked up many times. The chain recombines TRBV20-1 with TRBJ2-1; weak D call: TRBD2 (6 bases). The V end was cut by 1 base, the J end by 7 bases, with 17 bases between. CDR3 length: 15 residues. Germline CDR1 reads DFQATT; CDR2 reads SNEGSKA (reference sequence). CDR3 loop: CSARGGVAAKNEQFF. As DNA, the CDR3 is TGCAGTGCTAGAGGGGGGGTAGCGGCTAAAAATGAGCAGTTCTTC.

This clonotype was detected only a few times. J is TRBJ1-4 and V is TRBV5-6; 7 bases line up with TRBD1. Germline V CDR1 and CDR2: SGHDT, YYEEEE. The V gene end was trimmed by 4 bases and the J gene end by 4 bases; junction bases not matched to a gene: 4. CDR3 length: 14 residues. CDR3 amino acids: CASSLGQNNEKLFF. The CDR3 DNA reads TGTGCCAGCAGCCTGGGACAGAATAATGAAAAACTGTTTTTT.

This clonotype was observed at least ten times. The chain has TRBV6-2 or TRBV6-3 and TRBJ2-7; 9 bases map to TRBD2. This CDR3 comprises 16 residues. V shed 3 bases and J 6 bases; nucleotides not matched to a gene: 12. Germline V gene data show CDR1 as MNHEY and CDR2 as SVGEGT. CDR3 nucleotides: TGTGCCAGCAGTTATCGTTCGGCGGGGGGGCCCTCCGAGCAGTACTTC. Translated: CASSYRSAGGPSEQYF.

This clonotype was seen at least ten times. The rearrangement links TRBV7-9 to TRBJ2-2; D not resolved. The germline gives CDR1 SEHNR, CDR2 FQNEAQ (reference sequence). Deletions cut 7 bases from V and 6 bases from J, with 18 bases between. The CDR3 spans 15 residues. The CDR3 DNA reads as TGTGCCAGCACCCCTATGGATAGTCGGGCCGGGGAGCTGTTTTTT. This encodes CASTPMDSRAGELFF.

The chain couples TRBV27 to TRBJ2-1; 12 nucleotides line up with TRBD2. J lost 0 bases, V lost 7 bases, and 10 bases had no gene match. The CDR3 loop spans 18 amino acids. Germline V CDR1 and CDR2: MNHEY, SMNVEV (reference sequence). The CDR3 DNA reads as TGTGCCAGCAAGATCGGGACTAGCGGGTCGAGCTCCTACAATGAGCAGTTCTTC. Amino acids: CASKIGTSGSSSYNEQFF.

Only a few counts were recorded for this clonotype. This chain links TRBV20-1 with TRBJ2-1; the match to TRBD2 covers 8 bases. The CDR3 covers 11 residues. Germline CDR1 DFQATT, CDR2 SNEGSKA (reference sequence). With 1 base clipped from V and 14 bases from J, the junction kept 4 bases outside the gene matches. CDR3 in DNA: TGCAGTGCTAGAGTAGGAGCGGGGGAGTTCTTC. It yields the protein CSARVGAGEFF.

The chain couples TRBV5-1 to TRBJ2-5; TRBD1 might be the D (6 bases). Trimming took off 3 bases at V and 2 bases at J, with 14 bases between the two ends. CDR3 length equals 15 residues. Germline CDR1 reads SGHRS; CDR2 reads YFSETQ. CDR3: CASSWGQGPQETQYF. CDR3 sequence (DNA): TGCGCCAGCAGCTGGGGGCAGGGGCCACAAGAGACCCAGTACTTC.

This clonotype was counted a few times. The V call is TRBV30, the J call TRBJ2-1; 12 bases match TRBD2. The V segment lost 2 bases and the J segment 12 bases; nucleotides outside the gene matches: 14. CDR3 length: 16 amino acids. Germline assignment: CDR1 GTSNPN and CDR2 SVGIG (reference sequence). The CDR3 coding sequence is TGTGCCTGGAGTCCGCAACTAGCGGGAGGCCCCTTAGGGCAGTTCTTC. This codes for CAWSPQLAGGPLGQFF.

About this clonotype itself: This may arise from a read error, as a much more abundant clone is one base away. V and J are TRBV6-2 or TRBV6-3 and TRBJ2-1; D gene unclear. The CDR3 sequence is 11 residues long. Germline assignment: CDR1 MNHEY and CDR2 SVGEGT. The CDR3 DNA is TGTGCCAGCAATTACTACAATGAGCAGTTCTTC. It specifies CASNYYNEQFF.

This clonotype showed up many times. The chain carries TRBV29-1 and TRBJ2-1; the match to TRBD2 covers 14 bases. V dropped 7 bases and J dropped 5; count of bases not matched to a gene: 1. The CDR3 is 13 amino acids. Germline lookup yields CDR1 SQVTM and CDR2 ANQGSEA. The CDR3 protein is CSATSGRDNEQFF. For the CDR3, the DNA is TGCAGCGCGACTAGCGGGAGGGACAATGAGCAGTTCTTC.

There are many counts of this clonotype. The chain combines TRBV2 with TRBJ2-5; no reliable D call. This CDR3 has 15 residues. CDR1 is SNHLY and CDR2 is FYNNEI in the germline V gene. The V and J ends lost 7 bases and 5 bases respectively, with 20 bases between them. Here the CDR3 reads CASTSEPSYVETQYF. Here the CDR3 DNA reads TGTGCCAGCACCTCCGAGCCTTCATATGTGGAGACCCAGTACTTC.

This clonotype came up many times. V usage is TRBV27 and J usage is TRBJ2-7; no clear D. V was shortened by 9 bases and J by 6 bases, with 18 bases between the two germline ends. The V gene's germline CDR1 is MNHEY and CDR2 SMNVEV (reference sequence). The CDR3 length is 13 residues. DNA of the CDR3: TGTGCCAGTACCGTTGGGTCCATCTCCGAGCAGTACTTC. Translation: CASTVGSISEQYF.

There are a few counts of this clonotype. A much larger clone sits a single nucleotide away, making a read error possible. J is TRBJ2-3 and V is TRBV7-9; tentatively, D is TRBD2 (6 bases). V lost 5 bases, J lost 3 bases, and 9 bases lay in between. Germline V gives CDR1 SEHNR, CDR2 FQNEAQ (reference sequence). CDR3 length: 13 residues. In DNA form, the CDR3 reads TGTGCCAGCAGCCCGACTAGGACAGATACGCAGTATTTT. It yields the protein CASSPTRTDTQYF.

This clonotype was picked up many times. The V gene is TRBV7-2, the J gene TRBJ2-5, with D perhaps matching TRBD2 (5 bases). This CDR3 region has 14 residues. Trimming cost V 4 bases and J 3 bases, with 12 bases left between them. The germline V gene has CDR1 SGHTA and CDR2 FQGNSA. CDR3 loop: CASSSETREETQYF. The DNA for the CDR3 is TGTGCCAGCAGCTCCGAAACTAGGGAAGAGACCCAGTACTTC.

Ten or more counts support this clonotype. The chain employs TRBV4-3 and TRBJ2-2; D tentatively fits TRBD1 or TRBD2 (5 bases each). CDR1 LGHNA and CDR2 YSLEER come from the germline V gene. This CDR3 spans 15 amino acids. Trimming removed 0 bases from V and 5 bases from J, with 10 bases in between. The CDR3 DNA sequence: TGCGCCAGCAGCCAAGATGGGGGTGGAACCGGGGAGCTGTTTTTT. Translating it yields CASSQDGGGTGELFF.

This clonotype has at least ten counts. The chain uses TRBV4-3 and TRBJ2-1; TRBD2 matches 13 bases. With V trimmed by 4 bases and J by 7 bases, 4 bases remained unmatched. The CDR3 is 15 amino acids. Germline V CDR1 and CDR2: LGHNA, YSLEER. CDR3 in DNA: TGCGCCAGCAGCCGAATACTAGCGGGAGGGAATGAGCAGTTCTTC. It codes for CASSRILAGGNEQFF.

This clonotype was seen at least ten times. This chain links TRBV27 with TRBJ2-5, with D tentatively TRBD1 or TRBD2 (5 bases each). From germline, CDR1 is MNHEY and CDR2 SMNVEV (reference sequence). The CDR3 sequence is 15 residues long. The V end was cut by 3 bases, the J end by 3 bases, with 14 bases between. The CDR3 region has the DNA TGTGCCAGCAGTTTCCTCCGGGACGGAAAAGAGACCCAGTACTTC. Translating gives CASSFLRDGKETQYF.